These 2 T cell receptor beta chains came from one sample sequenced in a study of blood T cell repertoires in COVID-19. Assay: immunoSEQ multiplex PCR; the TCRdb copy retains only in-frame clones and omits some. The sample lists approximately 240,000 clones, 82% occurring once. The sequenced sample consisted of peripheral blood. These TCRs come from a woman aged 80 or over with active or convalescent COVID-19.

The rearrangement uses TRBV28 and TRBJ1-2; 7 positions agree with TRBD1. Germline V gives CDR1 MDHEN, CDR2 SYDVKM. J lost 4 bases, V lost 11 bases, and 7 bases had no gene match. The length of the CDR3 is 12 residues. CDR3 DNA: TGTGCCGTACAGGGGACGCTCTATGGCTACACCTTC. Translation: CAVQGTLYGYTF.

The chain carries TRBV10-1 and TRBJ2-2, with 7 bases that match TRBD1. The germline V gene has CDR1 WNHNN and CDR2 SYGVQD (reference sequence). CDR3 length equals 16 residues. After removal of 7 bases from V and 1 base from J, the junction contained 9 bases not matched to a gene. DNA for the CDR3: TGCGCCAGCACCATTACCGGGACAGTGAACACCGGGGAGCTGTTTTTT. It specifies CASTITGTVNTGELFF.